Below, one T cell receptor beta chain is given with its context. This sample is drawn from a study of blood T cell repertoires in COVID-19. Study overall: Material from acute and convalescent COVID-19 was sourced from the United States, Italy and Spain. PBMCs, B-cell-depleted T cells, or T cells were the source of the cDNA or gDNA that made up the material.

Authors' analysis steps: The assay estimated nucleated cells by amplifying reference gene primers. Only in-frame clones appear in the TCRdb table, and some are missing; sequencing was by immunoSEQ multiplex PCR. V and J calls plus clone size are reproduced from that table; the DNA served to infer D and trimming. The sample shows 250,000 or so clones, 88% of them seen only once. This clonotype was sampled from a woman between 55 and 75 years old with acute or convalescent COVID-19. Sequencing was done on a sample of peripheral blood.

CDR3 amino acids: CASRPLSSWETQYF. CDR3 nucleotides: TGTGCCAGCAGACCCCTCTCTAGCTGGGAGACCCAGTACTTC. The rearrangement uses TRBV6-5 and TRBJ2-5; possible D gene TRBD2, 5 bases. The germline CDR1 and CDR2 sequences are MNHEY and SVGAGI. This CDR3 is 14 amino acids long. Trimming cost V 6 bases and J 5 bases, with 16 bases left between them.